A single sample is the source of the 30 T cell receptor beta chains below, sequenced in a study of chemoradiotherapy in HPV16-positive cancers. Sequencing was performed with immunoSEQ multiplex PCR; in TCRdb, only in-frame clones are kept and a portion is missing. This table holds some 30,000 clones, 80% found once. The specimen comprised blood, sampled from a patient who underwent chemoradiotherapy. These receptors all come from a human donor with HPV-associated anogenital cancer.

The rearrangement uses TRBV12-5 and TRBJ1-5; weak D call: TRBD1 (5 bases). The germline V and J ends were trimmed by 9 bases and 4 bases, with 19 bases remaining between them. CDR1 and CDR2 (germline): LGHNT, FRNRAP. There are 15 residues in the CDR3. CDR3 sequence: CASLTGARANQPQHF. Written as DNA, the CDR3 is TGTGCTAGCCTCACCGGGGCCAGAGCGAATCAGCCCCAGCATTTT.

The genes are TRBV10-2 and TRBJ2-7; perhaps TRBD2 as D (5 bases). Germline assignment: CDR1 WSHSY and CDR2 SAAADI. V was trimmed by 3 bases and J by 3 bases, leaving 12 bases between them. The CDR3 has 14 residues. The CDR3 sequence: CASSDQRKVYEQYF. The CDR3 DNA follows: TGCGCCAGCAGTGATCAGCGGAAGGTCTACGAGCAGTACTTC.

This rearrangement joins TRBV5-6 to TRBJ1-1, with TRBD1 as a possible D gene (5 bases). This CDR3 has 14 residues. Germline V gene sequence: CDR1 SGHDT, CDR2 YYEEEE. Trimming removed 5 bases from V and 3 bases from J, with 14 bases in between. CDR3 coding DNA: TGTGCCAGCAGTCCCGACAGACCGGACACTGAAGCTTTCTTT. The encoded protein is CASSPDRPDTEAFF.

In this sample, this clone turned up a few times. This chain links TRBV5-8 with TRBJ2-5, with D perhaps given as TRBD1 or TRBD2 (5 bases each). From germline, CDR1 is SGHTS and CDR2 YDEGEE. This CDR3 contains 15 residues. V lost 3 bases and J 1 base, leaving 13 bases between the germline ends. Here the CDR3 reads CASSWGGRSQETQYF. The CDR3 bases are TGTGCCAGCAGCTGGGGCGGGCGCAGCCAAGAGACCCAGTACTTC.

The rearrangement links TRBV27 to TRBJ1-4; 8 bases line up with TRBD1. This CDR3 has 13 amino acids. Looked up from germline, CDR1 is MNHEY and CDR2 is SMNVEV (reference sequence). The junction had 4 bases not matched to a gene; V was cut back by 6 bases and J by 7 bases. The CDR3 coding sequence is TGTGCCAGCAGGTTTACAGGGGGTGAAAAACTGTTTTTT. Protein sequence: CASRFTGGEKLFF.

V is TRBV5-6 and J is TRBJ2-7; TRBD1 agrees at 8 bases. Per germline, CDR1 SGHDT and CDR2 YYEEEE. CDR3 length equals 14 residues. After removal of 0 bases from V and 4 bases from J, the junction contained 3 bases not matched to a gene. The chain's CDR3 is CASSLVTGVYEQYF. Written as DNA, the CDR3 is TGTGCCAGCAGCTTGGTGACAGGGGTATACGAGCAGTACTTC.

The rearrangement links TRBV5-1 to TRBJ1-6, with D possibly TRBD1 on 5 matching bases. Germline V gives CDR1 SGHRS, CDR2 YFSETQ. Trimming removed 3 bases at V and 2 bases at J, with 15 bases between. This CDR3 has 17 amino acids. The CDR3 DNA follows: TGCGCCAGCAGCTCGGGGATGGGGGGAACCTATAATTCACCCCTCCACTTT. Amino acids: CASSSGMGGTYNSPLHF.

The chain combines TRBV30 with TRBJ2-4, with 8 bases matching TRBD1. CDR1 GTSNPN and CDR2 SVGIG come from the germline V gene (reference sequence). This CDR3 comprises 15 residues. V dropped 2 bases and J dropped 3; count of bases not matched to a gene: 6. CDR3 in DNA: TGTGCCTGGAGTCGACAGGGGACGGGCAAAAACATTCAGTACTTC. Translated, it gives CAWSRQGTGKNIQYF.

The genes are TRBV19 and TRBJ2-2; 11 bases agree with TRBD2. The germline gives CDR1 LNHDA, CDR2 SQIVND (reference sequence). The CDR3 has 16 residues. J gave up 5 bases and V 7 bases, and 9 bases lay outside the gene matches. The CDR3 protein is CASTASGGLRTGELFF. In nucleotides, the CDR3 is TGTGCCAGTACTGCTAGCGGGGGGTTACGAACCGGGGAGCTGTTTTTT.

This chain joins TRBV2 and TRBJ1-1; tentative D call: TRBD1 (5 bases). The CDR3 is 15 amino acids. V shed 6 bases and J shed 3 bases, with 17 bases lying between them. Per germline, CDR1 SNHLY and CDR2 FYNNEI. CDR3 region: CASRGPGGGDTEAFF. For the CDR3, the DNA is TGTGCCAGCAGGGGGCCGGGGGGAGGAGACACTGAAGCTTTCTTT.

V usage is TRBV19 and J usage is TRBJ2-5; D is unresolved. Trimming shortened V by 3 bases and J by 0 bases, and 5 bases separated the two germline ends. CDR1 is LNHDA, CDR2 SQIVND, per germline (reference sequence). This CDR3 has 13 amino acids. Here the CDR3 DNA reads TGTGCCAGTAGTATGAGAGACCAAGAGACCCAGTACTTC. This translates into CASSMRDQETQYF.

This clone was seen a few times. The chain has TRBV9 and TRBJ2-1; D is unresolved. Looked up from germline, CDR1 is SGDLS and CDR2 is YYNGEE. Trimming took 0 bases from V and 2 from J, leaving 9 bases between them. There are 15 residues in the CDR3. The CDR3 loop is CASSVDGRPYNEQFF. DNA of the CDR3: TGTGCCAGCAGCGTAGATGGCAGGCCCTACAATGAGCAGTTCTTC.

This chain joins TRBV25-1 and TRBJ1-2, with no clear D. Trimming left V 2 bases short and J 8 bases short, with 9 bases between. Germline CDR1 and CDR2: MGHDK and SYGVNS. The CDR3 is 12 residues long. CDR3 bases: TGTGCCAGCAGTGAAGTCGGATGGGGCTACACCTTC. As protein: CASSEVGWGYTF.

The genes are TRBV11-1 and TRBJ2-7; no clear D. Germline V gives CDR1 SGHAT, CDR2 FQDESV (reference sequence). Trimming stripped 4 bases from V and 8 bases from J, with 9 bases between. CDR3 size: 11 residues. Written as DNA, the CDR3 is TGTGCCAGCAGCTCCCGTGGGCAGCAGTACTTC. Translating it yields CASSSRGQQYF.

The chain employs TRBV9 and TRBJ2-3; a weak D match, TRBD2 (6 bases). V was pared by 0 bases and J by 7 bases, with 15 bases between. The CDR3 length is 15 residues. Germline CDR1 reads SGDLS; CDR2 reads YYNGEE. The CDR3 loop reads CASSVDGGGLYTQYF. As DNA, the CDR3 is TGTGCCAGCAGCGTAGACGGGGGAGGCCTATATACGCAGTATTTT.

The CDR3 nucleotides are TGTGCCAGCAGCTTGTCGGGACAGGGGAACACTGAAGCTTTCTTT. As protein: CASSLSGQGNTEAFF. This chain uses TRBV7-9 with TRBJ1-1; TRBD1 matches at 9 bases. CDR3 length equals 15 residues. V was clipped by 3 bases and J by 1 base; unmatched bases: 3. CDR1 and CDR2 (germline): SEHNR, FQNEAQ (reference sequence).

The CDR3 DNA reads TGTGCCAGCAGTTATGTGAACACTGAAGCTTTCTTT. Translation: CASSYVNTEAFF. The genes are TRBV6-6 and TRBJ1-1; D is ambiguous. Trimming left V 3 bases short and J 0 bases short, with 2 bases between. The CDR3 length is 12 residues. CDR1 is MNHNY, CDR2 SVGAGI, per germline (reference sequence).

The V and J genes are TRBV5-4 and TRBJ1-2; tentative D call: TRBD1 (5 bases). The CDR3 runs 13 residues. Germline CDR1 SGHNT, CDR2 YYREEE (reference sequence). V lost 1 base and J 6 bases, leaving 10 bases between the germline ends. CDR3 sequence: CASSLQQVDGYTF. The CDR3 DNA is TGTGCCAGCAGCTTGCAACAGGTAGATGGCTACACCTTC. The full variable domain, with the rest looked up from reference TRBV5-4 and TRBJ1-2, is ETGVTQSPTHLIKTRGQQVTLRCSSQSGHNTVSWYQQALGQGPQFIFQYYREEENGRGNFPPRFSGLQFPNYSSELNVNALELDDSALYLCASSLQQVDGYTFGSGTRLTVV.

CDR3 sequence: CASSYAEKNIQYF. The CDR3 DNA sequence: TGTGCCAGCTCATACGCCGAGAAAAACATTCAGTACTTC. This rearrangement joins TRBV18 to TRBJ2-4; no reliable D call. The CDR3 extends over 13 amino acids. Germline CDR1 is KGHSH and CDR2 is LQKENI. The V end lost 5 bases, the J end lost 4 bases, and 9 bases lay between the germline ends.

V usage is TRBV7-9 and J usage is TRBJ2-3; 9 bases agree with TRBD2. Germline values: CDR1 SEHNR, CDR2 FQNEAQ (reference sequence). V trimming: 6 bases; J trimming: 4 bases; junction bases outside the gene matches: 17. The CDR3 has 18 amino acids. In DNA, the CDR3 is TGTGCCAGCAGTTCACCCGCGATAGGGCGGGGGGGCCCAGATACGCAGTATTTT. It specifies CASSSPAIGRGGPDTQYF.

The V call is TRBV9, the J call TRBJ2-3, with a possible D match to TRBD2 (6 bases). This CDR3 has 14 residues. CDR1 SGDLS and CDR2 YYNGEE come from the germline V gene. V dropped 5 bases and J dropped 1 base, with 11 bases sitting between them. The CDR3 sequence: CASRPPGGTDTQYF. DNA for the CDR3: TGTGCCAGCAGGCCCCCGGGGGGCACAGATACGCAGTATTTT.

This chain joins TRBV10-3 and TRBJ1-5; D call uncertain. V was cut by 3 bases and J by 4 bases, with 4 bases left in between. Germline V gives CDR1 ENHRY, CDR2 SYGVKD. The length of the CDR3 is 12 residues. CDR3 sequence: CAISEINQPQHF. The DNA for the CDR3 is TGTGCCATCAGTGAAATAAATCAGCCCCAGCATTTT.

This sequence joins TRBV29-1 and TRBJ2-7, with D hard to call. The germline V gene encodes CDR1 SQVTM and CDR2 ANQGSEA. The CDR3 sequence is 11 residues long. The V end was cut by 7 bases, the J end by 9 bases, with 16 bases between. CDR3 sequence (DNA): TGCAGCGCTTTGTCTGGGAATGGGCAGTACTTC. This codes for CSALSGNGQYF.

This clone appeared a few times. The chain recombines TRBV4-2 with TRBJ2-7; 15 nucleotides match TRBD2. The V segment lost 4 bases and the J segment 4 bases; nucleotides outside the gene matches: 5. Per the germline V gene, CDR1 is LGHNA and CDR2 is YNFKEQ. The CDR3 is 16 residues long. The CDR3 spells CASSLRTSGGAYEQYF. The DNA for the CDR3 is TGTGCCAGCAGCCTACGGACTAGCGGGGGGGCTTACGAGCAGTACTTC.

In DNA, the CDR3 is TGTGCCAGCAGCCCGACTAGCGGGGTTGGGGAGACCCAGTACTTC. Translation: CASSPTSGVGETQYF. The gene calls are TRBV7-8 and TRBJ2-5; TRBD2 aligns across 11 bases. CDR1 SGHVS and CDR2 FQNEAQ come from the germline V gene. The CDR3 has 15 residues. Trimming at V came to 5 bases and at J to 5 bases, leaving 7 bases not matched to a gene.

The chain combines TRBV27 with TRBJ1-1; possibly TRBD1 for D (5 bases). The V end lost 2 bases, the J end lost 4 bases, and 14 bases lay between the germline ends. CDR1 is MNHEY, CDR2 SMNVEV, per germline (reference sequence). This CDR3 is built from 15 residues. The CDR3 DNA follows: TGTGCCAGCAGTTTACAGCCAGGGATGGTCACTGAAGCTTTCTTT. Residues: CASSLQPGMVTEAFF.

This clone has only a few counts. V gene TRBV18 combines with J gene TRBJ1-2; TRBD1 matches at 7 bases. The germline CDR1 and CDR2 sequences are KGHSH and LQKENI. CDR3 length: 14 amino acids. Losses at the gene ends were 5 bases for V and 6 bases for J; bases not matched to a gene: 9. This CDR3 is CASSFGQVEDGYTF. As DNA, the CDR3 is TGTGCCAGCTCATTCGGACAGGTAGAGGATGGCTACACCTTC.

The CDR3 nucleotides are TGTGCCAGCAGTTTATTCGCAGCCGAGGGTAGATTGGGTGGCTACACCTTC. Translation gives CASSLFAAEGRLGGYTF. The rearrangement links TRBV27 to TRBJ1-2; D unclear. The CDR3 extends over 17 amino acids. V was clipped by 1 base and J by 7 bases, with 22 bases between them. CDR1 and CDR2 from the germline V gene are MNHEY and SMNVEV (reference sequence).

This clone has only a few counts. The CDR3 loop is CASRADRGGTEAFF. The CDR3, as DNA: TGTGCCAGCAGAGCTGACAGGGGGGGCACTGAAGCTTTCTTT. V usage is TRBV6-4 and J usage is TRBJ1-1, with TRBD1 identical over 9 bases. J gave up 4 bases and V 6 bases, and 6 bases lay outside the gene matches. The CDR3 consists of 14 residues. CDR1 and CDR2 from the germline V gene are MRHNA and SNTAGT.

CDR3 nucleotide sequence: TGTGCCAGCTCAGAAGCGGGACAGGGCCACACCGGGGAGCTGTTTTTT. Translating it yields CASSEAGQGHTGELFF. The chain uses TRBV18 and TRBJ2-2, with 9 nucleotides matching TRBD1. Germline V gene lookup returns CDR1 KGHSH and CDR2 LQKENI. Trimming at V came to 5 bases and at J to 3 bases, leaving 7 bases not matched to a gene. The CDR3 length is 16 residues.